This T cell receptor beta chain was obtained from a study of vaccination and CD4 T cells after COVID-19. Noted time point: late sampling 161 to 241 days after vaccination in three convalescent patients. Stated treatment: approximately 11-day PBMC culture with coronavirus spike peptide pools or control peptides (ViraFEST assay). Cultured CD4+ T-cell DNA underwent Oncomine TCR Beta short-read sequencing. From the PCR reads, TCRdb called clonotypes with MiXCR, one entry per CDR3 protein. The table records over 15,000 distinct CDR3 sequences, about 50% of them present only once. In the case of this clonotype: The antigen is unknown.

The sequence was obtained from a human donor who had recovered from COVID-19. The material sequenced was CD4+ T cells from blood, cultured in vitro, taken about 7 months after SARS-CoV-2 vaccination.

This chain's CDR3 is CASSGLATTDTQYF. DNA for the CDR3: TGTGCCAGCAGCGGACTAGCGACCACAGATACGCAGTATTTT. This chain joins TRBV2 and TRBJ2-3, with 9 bases aligning to TRBD2. The CDR3 spans 14 residues. CDR1 is SNHLY, CDR2 FYNNEI, per germline. Trimming removed 6 bases from V and 2 bases from J; junction bases left unmatched: 3.